This T cell receptor beta chain stems from a study of beta chain features in type 1 diabetes. Study-level points and caveats: PCR might favor shorter templates, but any such skew would affect patients and controls equally. Researchers reported that naive, central memory and Treg TCRB repertoires appeared more similar in patients than in healthy donors.

Since all of the isolated RNA was reverse transcribed, expressed TCRB transcripts were what got sequenced. TCRdb's copy holds only in-frame clones and misses some; the assay was immunoSEQ multiplex PCR. The sample shows approximately 340,000 clones, about 15% of them seen only once. Germline V CDR1 and CDR2: LGHNT, FRNRAP. Between the trimmed V and J ends, which lost 6 bases and 0 bases, there was a span of 6 bases. CDR3 size: 13 residues. Comments on this clone: The antigen is undetermined.

The clonotype comes from a woman aged 18-35 years in good health. The chain combines TRBV12-5 with TRBJ1-5; no clear D gene. Sequences were obtained from naive CD4+ T cells from blood. CDR3 protein: CASGRDSNQPQHF. CDR3 sequence (DNA): TGTGCTAGTGGACGGGATAGCAATCAGCCCCAGCATTTT.